The TCR beta chain under discussion was sequenced for a study of identical twins. Study results and caveats: Surplus twin overlap in beta out-of-frame sequences was less pronounced.

This clonotype was counted between two and nine times. Its antigen remains unknown. MiXCR was run by TCRdb on the 5' RACE reads, yielding one entry per CDR3 protein. Here the sample spans over 550,000 distinct CDR3 sequences, 7.1% being singletons. The CDR3 spans 16 residues. Looked up from germline, CDR1 is MDHEN and CDR2 is SYDVKM. Deletions cut 4 bases from V and 7 bases from J, with 20 bases between. Another study also made use of these data, one on yellow fever vaccine responses in identical twins.

V gene TRBV28 combines with J gene TRBJ1-5; possible D gene TRBD1, 5 bases. The clonotype originates from a woman between 18 and 29 years old in good health. What was sequenced was PBMCs. The CDR3 sequence is CASSYGGAPTGQPQHF. The CDR3 region has the DNA TGTGCCAGCAGTTACGGGGGTGCCCCGACTGGGCAGCCCCAGCATTTT.